A single sample is the source of the 23 T cell receptor beta chains below, sequenced in a study of control samples from healthy donors and cancer patients. Repertoires were generated with immunoSEQ multiplex PCR, while TCRdb's copy carries only in-frame clones and drops some. The sample has fewer than 90,000 clones, 84% seen once. Sequenced sample: blood. These receptors originate from a man aged 50 to 60 in good health.

A few counts support this clone. The V gene is TRBV19, the J gene TRBJ2-2, with D hard to call. V was trimmed by 5 bases and J by 4 bases, leaving 23 bases between them. The CDR3 totals 18 residues. Germline assignment: CDR1 LNHDA and CDR2 SQIVND (reference sequence). Written as DNA, the CDR3 is TGTGCCAGTAGTGCCCTACTCTCTATAAGTTCGGGCACCGGGGAGCTGTTTTTT. Amino acid sequence: CASSALLSISSGTGELFF.

The DNA of the CDR3 is TGTGCCAGCTCCCCTACTAGCGGGAGTGGCAATGAGCAGTTCTTC. This gives the protein CASSPTSGSGNEQFF. The chain joins TRBV18 to TRBJ2-1, with 11 positions matching TRBD2. The CDR3 covers 15 residues. Trimming took 6 bases from V and 6 from J; bases not matched to a gene: 7. The V gene's germline CDR1 is KGHSH and CDR2 LQKENI. The whole variable domain, remainder taken from reference TRBV18 and TRBJ2-1, is NAGVMQNPRHLVRRRGQEARLRCSPMKGHSHVYWYRQLPEEGLKFMVYLQKENIIDESGMPKERFSAEFPKEGPSILRIQQVVRGDSAAYFCASSPTSGSGNEQFFGPGTRLTVL.

The V and J genes are TRBV4-3 and TRBJ2-7; D gene ambiguous. Trimming pared 0 bases from V and 0 bases from J, leaving 12 bases between. Germline loops: CDR1 LGHNA, CDR2 YSLEER. This CDR3 spans 16 amino acids. The CDR3 is CASSQDPTLSSYEQYF. CDR3 DNA: TGCGCCAGCAGCCAAGATCCCACACTGAGCTCCTACGAGCAGTACTTC.

The chain carries TRBV5-1 and TRBJ2-3, with TRBD2 matching over 14 bases. The CDR3 spans 16 residues. Germline loops: CDR1 SGHRS, CDR2 YFSETQ. V shed 4 bases and J 3 bases; nucleotides not matched to a gene: 4. CDR3 in DNA: TGCGCCAGCAGCCAGGGACTAGCGGGGGCGACAGATACGCAGTATTTT. Translated, it gives CASSQGLAGATDTQYF.

The chain employs TRBV6-6 and TRBJ2-1; D remains unclear. The V gene's germline CDR1 is MNHNY and CDR2 SVGAGI (reference sequence). The CDR3 runs 15 residues. V was pared by 2 bases and J by 5 bases, with 13 bases between. The CDR3 DNA sequence: TGTGCCAGCAGTTACAACGAGGTACAAGACAATGAGCAGTTCTTC. Translated: CASSYNEVQDNEQFF.

The J gene is TRBJ1-6, the V gene TRBV7-9, with D possibly being TRBD1 (5 bases). Germline assignment: CDR1 SEHNR and CDR2 FQNEAQ (reference sequence). V lost 3 bases and J lost 7, with 13 bases in between. The CDR3 covers 15 residues. CDR3 in DNA: TGTGCCAGCAGCTTTACCGGGACCCGCAATTCACCCCTCCACTTT. Translating it yields CASSFTGTRNSPLHF.

The rearrangement uses TRBV18 and TRBJ2-1; the D gene is possibly TRBD1 (6 bases). The CDR3 runs 13 residues. Trimming shortened V by 2 bases and J by 4 bases, and 6 bases separated the two germline ends. Germline loops: CDR1 KGHSH, CDR2 LQKENI. The CDR3 region has the DNA TGTGCCAGCTCACCAGGACAGTACAATGAGCAGTTCTTC. The encoded protein is CASSPGQYNEQFF.

The genes are TRBV7-2 and TRBJ1-2, with TRBD1 matching 8 bases. J lost 8 bases, V lost 5 bases, and 7 bases had no gene match. This CDR3 contains 13 residues. Germline V CDR1 and CDR2: SGHTA, FQGNSA. The CDR3, as DNA: TGTGCCAGCAGCCCGGACAGGGTACAGGGCTACACCTTC. Its translation: CASSPDRVQGYTF.

The chain combines TRBV7-2 with TRBJ1-1, with D maybe TRBD1 (5 bases). This CDR3 is 15 amino acids long. Trimming removed 5 bases at V and 2 bases at J, with 15 bases between. Germline-derived CDR1 and CDR2 are SGHTA and FQGNSA. The CDR3 here is CASSPQRGLNTEAFF. The CDR3 DNA sequence: TGTGCCAGCAGCCCCCAGAGGGGCCTTAACACTGAAGCTTTCTTT.

In its sample, this clone was seen once. The rearrangement joins TRBV18 to TRBJ2-5; D is undetermined. Germline-derived CDR1 and CDR2 are KGHSH and LQKENI. The CDR3 contains 13 residues. The V gene lost 1 base and the J gene lost 6 bases, with 9 bases spanning the gap. The DNA for the CDR3 is TGTGCCAGCTCACCACAGGGTGGGAAGACCCAGTACTTC. As protein: CASSPQGGKTQYF.

The chain uses TRBV6-6 and TRBJ1-1; tentatively, D is TRBD1 (5 bases). CDR1 MNHNY and CDR2 SVGAGI come from the germline V gene (reference sequence). This CDR3 comprises 12 residues. Trimming pared 5 bases from V and 4 bases from J, leaving 8 bases between. The CDR3 coding sequence is TGTGCCAGCAGTGGGGGGGGCACTGAAGCTTTCTTT. Protein sequence: CASSGGGTEAFF.

This clone came up a few times. V is TRBV4-2 and J is TRBJ1-4; 7 bases map to TRBD1. This CDR3 comprises 16 residues. The V gene end was trimmed by 4 bases and the J gene end by 7 bases; junction bases not matched to a gene: 12. Germline assignment: CDR1 LGHNA and CDR2 YNFKEQ. The CDR3 protein is CASSPNGGGGFEKLFF. DNA for the CDR3: TGTGCCAGCAGCCCAAACGGAGGGGGCGGGTTTGAAAAACTGTTTTTT.

V is TRBV29-1 and J is TRBJ1-1; 8 bases match TRBD1. Germline trimming cut 3 bases from V and 3 bases from J; bases unmatched to any gene: 3. Germline V gene sequence: CDR1 SQVTM, CDR2 ANQGSEA. CDR3 size: 13 residues. CDR3 region: CSVDYRGDTEAFF. The CDR3 coding sequence is TGCAGCGTTGACTACAGGGGGGACACTGAAGCTTTCTTT. The complete variable domain, with remaining parts taken from reference TRBV29-1 and TRBJ1-1, reads SAVISQKPSRDICQRGTSLTIQCQVDSQVTMMFWYRQQPGQSLTLIATANQGSEATYESGFVIDKFPISRPNLTFSTLTVSNMSPEDSSIYLCSVDYRGDTEAFFGQGTRLTVV.

The V call is TRBV11-2, the J call TRBJ1-1; a possible D gene is TRBD1 (5 bases). Trimming removed 2 bases at V and 5 bases at J, with 9 bases between. The CDR3 spans 13 residues. Germline V gives CDR1 SGHAT, CDR2 FQNNGV. The CDR3 coding sequence is TGTGCCAGCAGCTTACCAGGGACGACTGAAGCTTTCTTT. As protein: CASSLPGTTEAFF.

This clone has ten or more counts. This chain uses TRBV6-2 or TRBV6-3 with TRBJ2-7, with D hard to call. Germline values: CDR1 MNHEY, CDR2 SVGEGT. The V and J ends lost 0 bases and 6 bases respectively, with 15 bases between them. The CDR3 covers 15 residues. In DNA form, the CDR3 reads TGTGCCAGCAGTTACTCAGGCGACATACCTCTCGAGCAGTACTTC. This encodes CASSYSGDIPLEQYF.

The J gene is TRBJ1-5, the V gene TRBV29-1; TRBD1 matches 7 bases. CDR1 is SQVTM, CDR2 ANQGSEA, per germline. Unmatched junction bases numbered 4, after V lost 4 bases and J lost 4 bases. There are 13 residues in the CDR3. The CDR3 loop reads CSVGGTVNQPQHF. Here the CDR3 DNA reads TGCAGCGTTGGAGGGACAGTAAATCAGCCCCAGCATTTT.

This chain links TRBV5-1 with TRBJ2-3; perhaps D is TRBD1 or TRBD2 (5 bases each). CDR3 length: 15 residues. Germline V CDR1 and CDR2: SGHRS, YFSETQ. Trimming removed 4 bases at V and 6 bases at J, with 18 bases between. Here the CDR3 DNA reads TGCGCCAGCAGCCCCCGGGGCAGACCATCGGATACGCAGTATTTT. It specifies CASSPRGRPSDTQYF.

The V and J genes are TRBV7-9 and TRBJ1-2, with TRBD1 matching 9 bases. This CDR3 is built from 13 residues. V shed 5 bases and J 3 bases; nucleotides not matched to a gene: 1. Germline values: CDR1 SEHNR, CDR2 FQNEAQ (reference sequence). The CDR3 sequence: CASSRQGDYGYTF. Written as DNA, the CDR3 is TGTGCCAGCAGCCGACAGGGGGACTATGGCTACACCTTC.

This chain uses TRBV5-5 with TRBJ1-3, with D unclear. This CDR3 has 16 residues. Between the trimmed V and J ends, which lost 0 bases and 0 bases, there was a span of 10 bases. CDR1 SGHKS and CDR2 YYEKEE come from the germline V gene (reference sequence). The CDR3 sequence: CASSLDTGLSGNTIYF. CDR3 nucleotide sequence: TGTGCCAGCAGCTTGGACACTGGGCTCTCTGGAAACACCATATATTTT.

The V gene is TRBV12-3 or TRBV12-4, the J gene TRBJ1-2; no firm D call. The CDR3 covers 13 residues. Trimming took 4 bases from V and 7 from J, leaving 13 bases between them. In DNA, the CDR3 is TGTGCCAGCAGTTGGGCGAACTCGGGTGGCTACACCTTC. It codes for CASSWANSGGYTF.

The rearrangement links TRBV2 to TRBJ2-2; D gene ambiguous. The V gene's germline CDR1 is SNHLY and CDR2 FYNNEI. Trimming took 6 bases from V and 2 from J, leaving 7 bases between them. The CDR3 loop spans 13 amino acids. CDR3 loop: CASRVVNTGELFF. The CDR3 DNA follows: TGTGCCAGCAGGGTGGTTAACACCGGGGAGCTGTTTTTT.

The chain is built from TRBV9 and TRBJ1-1; D is possibly TRBD1 (6 bases). Between the trimmed V and J ends, which lost 0 bases and 5 bases, there was a span of 20 bases. The CDR3 is 17 residues long. Germline V gives CDR1 SGDLS, CDR2 YYNGEE. The CDR3, as DNA: TGTGCCAGCAGCGTAGGACCCTCAGGGGTCGCGCCTACTGAAGCTTTCTTT. Translation gives CASSVGPSGVAPTEAFF. Full variable domain (rest looked up from reference TRBV9 and TRBJ1-1): DSGVTQTPKHLITATGQRVTLRCSPRSGDLSVYWYQQSLDQGLQFLIQYYNGEERAKGNILERFSAQQFPDLHSELNLSSLELGDSALYFCASSVGPSGVAPTEAFFGQGTRLTVV.

Turning to this clone: The sample carries other DNA sequences with the same CDR3. The rearrangement joins TRBV10-3 to TRBJ2-1, with D unclear. The V gene's germline CDR1 is ENHRY and CDR2 SYGVKD. V was shortened by 1 base and J by 8 bases, with 3 bases between the two germline ends. The CDR3 length is 11 residues. DNA of the CDR3: TGTGCCATCAGTGAGTTGGATGAGCAGTTCTTC. This codes for CAISELDEQFF.